The rows below give T cell receptor beta chains drawn from one sample of a study of PD-1 blockade in classical Hodgkin lymphoma. Profiling relied on immunoSEQ multiplex PCR, and the TCRdb table lists in-frame clones only, not all of them. The sample has tens of thousands of clones; roughly 92% are singletons. The starting material was CD4+ T cells from blood, obtained before the fourth cycle of nivolumab. The receptor set was obtained from a human donor with classical Hodgkin lymphoma. Both conserved end residues are part of each CDR3. A D gene is named only where the DNA matches it firmly. Rows give clone size only sometimes, using once, few, many, or a class for an expanded clone.

D gene: TRBD2; clone size: .; J gene: TRBJ2-1; V gene: TRBV28; CDR3 protein: CASSLRRLAGEDEQFF; CDR3 DNA: TGTGCCAGCAGTTTACGTAGACTAGCGGGAGAGGATGAGCAGTTCTTC
D gene: TRBD2; clone size: .; J gene: TRBJ2-3; V gene: TRBV5-1; CDR3 protein: CASSLASGTTDTQYF; CDR3 DNA: TGCGCCAGCAGCTTGGCCAGCGGGACCACAGATACGCAGTATTTT
D gene: TRBD1; clone size: .; J gene: TRBJ1-2; V gene: TRBV6-5; CDR3 protein: CASSQRQGIYGYTF; CDR3 DNA: TGTGCCAGCAGTCAAAGACAGGGTATCTATGGCTACACCTTC
D gene: .; clone size: .; J gene: TRBJ2-1; V gene: TRBV7-2; CDR3 protein: CASSLALGRDEQFF; CDR3 DNA: TGTGCCAGCAGCTTAGCGTTGGGCAGGGATGAGCAGTTCTTC
D gene: TRBD2; clone size: .; J gene: TRBJ2-7; V gene: TRBV10-3; CDR3 protein: CAISESGGTYEQYF; CDR3 DNA: TGTGCCATCAGTGAGTCGGGGGGGACCTACGAGCAGTACTTC
D gene: .; clone size: .; J gene: TRBJ2-3; V gene: TRBV28; CDR3 protein: CASSLRGETQYF; CDR3 DNA: TGTGCCAGCAGTTTAAGGGGTGAAACGCAGTATTTT
D gene: TRBD2; clone size: once; J gene: TRBJ2-5; V gene: TRBV25-1; CDR3 protein: CASSELGRLAGGRETQYF; CDR3 DNA: TGTGCCAGCAGTGAATTGGGCCGCCTAGCGGGTGGGAGGGAGACCCAGTACTTC
D gene: .; clone size: .; J gene: TRBJ2-5; V gene: TRBV7-9; CDR3 protein: CASTPPRGREGQETQYF; CDR3 DNA: TGTGCCAGCACCCCTCCACGGGGGCGCGAGGGTCAAGAGACCCAGTACTTC
D gene: .; clone size: .; J gene: TRBJ1-3; V gene: TRBV30; CDR3 protein: CAWNRGEGNTIYF; CDR3 DNA: TGTGCCTGGAATCGGGGGGAGGGAAACACCATATATTTT
D gene: TRBD2; clone size: .; J gene: TRBJ2-2; V gene: TRBV18; CDR3 protein: CASSTKASGRTGELFF; CDR3 DNA: TGTGCCAGCTCAACCAAGGCTAGCGGGAGGACCGGGGAGCTGTTTTTT
D gene: .; clone size: .; J gene: TRBJ1-1; V gene: TRBV7-2; CDR3 protein: CASSPTGNTEAFF; CDR3 DNA: TGTGCCAGCAGCCCGACAGGGAACACTGAAGCTTTCTTT
D gene: TRBD2; clone size: .; J gene: TRBJ2-7; V gene: TRBV10-1; CDR3 protein: CASSTSGSYYEQYF; CDR3 DNA: TGCGCCAGCAGTACTAGCGGGAGTTACTACGAGCAGTACTTC
D gene: TRBD2; clone size: once; J gene: TRBJ2-7; V gene: TRBV7-6; CDR3 protein: CASSPWTSMNEQYF; CDR3 DNA: TGTGCCAGCAGCCCCTGGACTAGCATGAACGAGCAGTACTTC
D gene: .; clone size: .; J gene: TRBJ2-2; V gene: TRBV5-1; CDR3 protein: CASSLGHSNTGELFF; CDR3 DNA: TGCGCCAGCAGCTTGGGACACTCGAACACCGGGGAGCTGTTTTTT
D gene: .; clone size: .; J gene: TRBJ2-7; V gene: TRBV4-2; CDR3 protein: CASSHDSRTYEQYF; CDR3 DNA: TGTGCCAGCAGCCACGACAGTCGCACCTACGAGCAGTACTTC
D gene: .; clone size: .; J gene: TRBJ1-4; V gene: TRBV5-6; CDR3 protein: CASSQQGSTNEKLFF; CDR3 DNA: TGTGCCAGCAGCCAACAGGGCTCAACTAATGAAAAACTGTTTTTT
D gene: .; clone size: .; J gene: TRBJ2-2; V gene: TRBV29-1; CDR3 protein: CSASTGGAGELFF; CDR3 DNA: TGCAGCGCATCCACCGGAGGCGCCGGGGAGCTGTTTTTT
D gene: .; clone size: .; J gene: TRBJ2-1; V gene: TRBV27; CDR3 protein: CASRLGSGIYNEQFF; CDR3 DNA: TGTGCCAGCAGACTGGGATCCGGAATTTACAATGAGCAGTTCTTC
D gene: .; clone size: .; J gene: TRBJ2-1; V gene: TRBV11-1; CDR3 protein: CASSLGSHEQFF; CDR3 DNA: TGTGCCAGCAGCTTGGGTAGTCATGAGCAGTTCTTC
D gene: .; clone size: .; J gene: TRBJ2-2; V gene: TRBV18; CDR3 protein: CASSPGGTGELFF; CDR3 DNA: TGTGCCAGCTCACCCGGGGGTACCGGGGAGCTGTTTTTT
D gene: .; clone size: .; J gene: TRBJ1-4; V gene: TRBV30; CDR3 protein: CAWSVLRGPNNEKLFF; CDR3 DNA: TGTGCCTGGAGTGTACTTAGGGGACCGAATAATGAAAAACTGTTTTTT
D gene: TRBD2; clone size: .; J gene: TRBJ2-5; V gene: TRBV28; CDR3 protein: CASSTSSGRRGQETQYF; CDR3 DNA: TGTGCCAGCAGTACGTCTAGCGGGAGGAGGGGGCAAGAGACCCAGTACTTC
D gene: TRBD2; clone size: .; J gene: TRBJ2-5; V gene: TRBV27; CDR3 protein: CASSSQGLADYLETQYF; CDR3 DNA: TGTGCCAGCAGTTCCCAGGGACTAGCGGACTACCTGGAGACCCAGTACTTC
D gene: .; clone size: .; J gene: TRBJ2-5; V gene: TRBV5-1; CDR3 protein: CASSGNLGDYQETQYF; CDR3 DNA: TGCGCCAGCAGCGGAAATTTGGGGGACTACCAAGAGACCCAGTACTTC
D gene: .; clone size: .; J gene: TRBJ2-1; V gene: TRBV11-2; CDR3 protein: CASSLLGPYNEQFF; CDR3 DNA: TGTGCCAGCAGCTTACTAGGACCCTACAATGAGCAGTTCTTC
D gene: .; clone size: few; J gene: TRBJ2-5; V gene: TRBV6-1; CDR3 protein: CASREGMKETQYF; CDR3 DNA: TGTGCCAGCAGAGAGGGGATGAAGGAGACCCAGTACTTC
D gene: .; clone size: .; J gene: TRBJ1-1; V gene: TRBV19; CDR3 protein: CASSDRTYTEAFF; CDR3 DNA: TGTGCCAGCTCGGACAGAACATACACTGAAGCTTTCTTT
D gene: .; clone size: .; J gene: TRBJ2-3; V gene: TRBV25-1; CDR3 protein: CASCQGAGDTQYF; CDR3 DNA: TGTGCCAGCTGTCAGGGTGCGGGTGATACGCAGTATTTT
D gene: .; clone size: .; J gene: TRBJ1-3; V gene: TRBV6-5; CDR3 protein: CASSRRPGGNTIYF; CDR3 DNA: TGTGCCAGCAGTCGCCGGCCCGGAGGAAACACCATATATTTT
D gene: .; clone size: .; J gene: TRBJ2-1; V gene: TRBV6-4; CDR3 protein: CASSVGSYNEQFF; CDR3 DNA: TGTGCCAGCAGTGTGGGCTCCTACAATGAGCAGTTCTTC
D gene: .; clone size: .; J gene: TRBJ2-1; V gene: TRBV11-2; CDR3 protein: CASSLEGGLGEQFF; CDR3 DNA: TGTGCCAGCAGCTTAGAAGGCGGCCTCGGTGAGCAGTTCTTC
D gene: .; clone size: .; J gene: TRBJ1-4; V gene: TRBV2; CDR3 protein: CASRPRTEANEKLFF; CDR3 DNA: TGTGCCAGCAGACCAAGGACAGAAGCTAATGAAAAACTGTTTTTT
D gene: .; clone size: .; J gene: TRBJ1-1; V gene: TRBV28; CDR3 protein: CASSLAGREAFF; CDR3 DNA: TGTGCCAGCAGTTTAGCAGGGCGCGAAGCTTTCTTT
D gene: TRBD2; clone size: .; J gene: TRBJ2-7; V gene: TRBV28; CDR3 protein: CASSEGLVREQYF; CDR3 DNA: TGTGCCAGCTCAGAGGGACTAGTCAGGGAGCAGTACTTC
D gene: TRBD1; clone size: .; J gene: TRBJ1-5; V gene: TRBV19; CDR3 protein: CASSIAGGNNQPQHF; CDR3 DNA: TGTGCCAGTAGTATCGCAGGGGGCAACAATCAGCCCCAGCATTTT
D gene: TRBD2; clone size: .; J gene: TRBJ2-1; V gene: TRBV15; CDR3 protein: CATSTTPGQRSGGYNEQFF; CDR3 DNA: TGTGCCACCAGCACTACGCCGGGACAGCGAAGCGGGGGGTACAATGAGCAGTTCTTC
D gene: .; clone size: .; J gene: TRBJ1-3; V gene: TRBV2; CDR3 protein: CASSERARIGNTIYF; CDR3 DNA: TGTGCCAGCAGTGAAAGGGCCAGAATTGGAAACACCATATATTTT
D gene: .; clone size: .; J gene: TRBJ2-3; V gene: TRBV4-1; CDR3 protein: CASSQRLQGPLTDTQYF; CDR3 DNA: TGCGCCAGCAGCCAACGCCTACAGGGTCCACTCACAGATACGCAGTATTTT
D gene: .; clone size: .; J gene: TRBJ2-5; V gene: TRBV11-2; CDR3 protein: CASSLGFRPGNGETQYF; CDR3 DNA: TGTGCCAGCAGCTTAGGTTTCAGACCGGGAAACGGAGAGACCCAGTACTTC
D gene: TRBD1; clone size: .; J gene: TRBJ1-5; V gene: TRBV28; CDR3 protein: CASVDRGFTYSNQPQHF; CDR3 DNA: TGTGCCAGCGTCGACAGGGGGTTTACATATAGCAATCAGCCCCAGCATTTT
D gene: TRBD2; clone size: once; J gene: TRBJ2-2; V gene: TRBV10-3; CDR3 protein: CAIRTSGSTPTGELFF; CDR3 DNA: TGTGCCATCAGAACTAGCGGGAGTACACCGACCGGGGAGCTGTTTTTT
D gene: TRBD2; clone size: .; J gene: TRBJ2-1; V gene: TRBV15; CDR3 protein: CATSRDPDLAGVNEQFF; CDR3 DNA: TGTGCCACCAGCAGAGATCCTGATCTAGCGGGAGTCAATGAGCAGTTCTTC
D gene: .; clone size: .; J gene: TRBJ2-3; V gene: TRBV11-2; CDR3 protein: CASSLGTQYF; CDR3 DNA: TGTGCCAGCAGCTTAGGTACGCAGTATTTT
D gene: .; clone size: .; J gene: TRBJ2-2; V gene: TRBV28; CDR3 protein: CASSLLTGELFF; CDR3 DNA: TGTGCCAGCAGTTTATTAACCGGGGAGCTGTTTTTT
D gene: TRBD1; clone size: .; J gene: TRBJ1-3; V gene: TRBV9; CDR3 protein: CASSVQGARGNTIYF; CDR3 DNA: TGTGCCAGCAGCGTCCAGGGGGCGCGGGGAAACACCATATATTTT
D gene: .; clone size: .; J gene: TRBJ2-7; V gene: TRBV2; CDR3 protein: CASSDLPRGGYEQYF; CDR3 DNA: TGTGCCAGCAGTGATCTTCCCAGGGGAGGGTACGAGCAGTACTTC
D gene: TRBD1; clone size: .; J gene: TRBJ2-1; V gene: TRBV2; CDR3 protein: CASSEGGTGDNEQFF; CDR3 DNA: TGTGCCAGCAGTGAAGGCGGGACAGGGGACAATGAGCAGTTCTTC